One and the same sample provided the 26 T cell receptor beta chains below, sequenced in a study of T cells in Graves' hyperthyroidism and ophthalmopathy. The source material, RNA transcripts, was used to amplify TCR beta CDR3 regions. TCR CDR3 underwent first-round RT-PCR with the HTBI primer set. TCRdb reprocessed the multiplex PCR reads with MiXCR, giving one entry per CDR3 protein. In the table there are around 450,000 distinct CDR3 sequences, roughly 15% of which are singletons. Specimen: blood. The receptor source for this set is a woman aged 18-29 years with Graves' hyperthyroidism.

The chain is built from TRBV30 and TRBJ1-6, with no clear D. This CDR3 has 13 residues. Trimming left V 1 base short and J 6 bases short, with 7 bases between. CDR1 is GTSNPN and CDR2 is SVGIG in the germline V gene (reference sequence). CDR3 nucleotide sequence: TGTGCCTGGAGTGGTCATATTAATTCACCCCTCCACTTT. This translates into CAWSGHINSPLHF. Full variable domain (remainder filled in from reference TRBV30 and TRBJ1-6): SQTIHQWPATLVQPVGSPLSLECTVEGTSNPNLYWYRQAAGRGLQLLFYSVGIGQISSEVPQNLSASRPQDRQFILSSKKLLLSDSGFYLCAWSGHINSPLHFGNGTRLTVT.

This clonotype occurred many times. The chain combines TRBV2 with TRBJ2-1, with D possibly matching TRBD2 (6 bases). V lost 11 bases, J lost 8 bases, and 19 bases lay in between. CDR3 length equals 13 residues. Germline V lookup: CDR1 SNHLY, CDR2 FYNNEI. The CDR3, as DNA: TGTGCCGACAAGGGACTTAGCGGCCATGAGCAGTTCTTC. It translates to CADKGLSGHEQFF. Full variable domain (remainder filled in from reference TRBV2 and TRBJ2-1): EPEVTQTPSHQVTQMGQEVILRCVPISNHLYFYWYRQILGQKVEFLVSFYNNEISEKSEIFDDQFSVERPDGSNFTLKIRSTKLEDSAMYFCADKGLSGHEQFFGPGTRLTVL.

This chain joins TRBV12-3 or TRBV12-4 and TRBJ2-7; D tentatively fits TRBD1 or TRBD2 (5 bases each). This CDR3 has 14 residues. V lost 2 bases to trimming and J lost 3 bases, with 11 bases between them. CDR3 region: CASSLTGPFYEQYF. CDR3 bases: TGTGCCAGCAGTTTAACGGGGCCCTTCTACGAGCAGTACTTC.

This clonotype was seen only a few times. The chain employs TRBV14 and TRBJ1-1; D might be TRBD1 (5 bases). V was pared by 8 bases and J by 1 base, with 26 bases between. Germline values: CDR1 SGHDN, CDR2 FVKESK. This CDR3 is built from 18 residues. CDR3 protein: CASASWGPLPGGNTEAFF. CDR3 in DNA: TGTGCCAGCGCTTCCTGGGGACCGCTGCCTGGCGGGAACACTGAAGCTTTCTTT.

The gene calls are TRBV28 and TRBJ1-1; no definite D call. The germline V gene encodes CDR1 MDHEN and CDR2 SYDVKM. The CDR3 has 15 residues. V dropped 4 bases and J dropped 11 bases, with 23 bases sitting between them. The CDR3 nucleotides read TGTGCCAGCAGTTCACCCAACACTTGGGGTCTGCAGGCTTTCTTT. It encodes CASSSPNTWGLQAFF.

This clonotype has ten or more counts. This chain links TRBV5-1 with TRBJ2-1; 12 bases are a match to TRBD2. From germline, CDR1 is SGHRS and CDR2 YFSETQ. V lost 4 bases to trimming and J lost 6 bases; unmatched junction nucleotides: 5. The CDR3 is 15 amino acids. DNA for the CDR3: TGCGCCAGCAGCACTGGACTAGCGGGACCCAATGAGCAGTTCTTC. Its protein is CASSTGLAGPNEQFF.

This clonotype came up many times. The chain combines TRBV7-9 with TRBJ2-3; TRBD2 matches at 9 bases. This CDR3 is 16 amino acids long. V lost 0 bases and J lost 2; bases outside the gene matches: 3. Germline CDR1 SEHNR, CDR2 FQNEAQ (reference sequence). CDR3 bases: TGTGCCAGCAGCTTAGCGCGGACTAGCGACACAGATACGCAGTATTTT. This gives the protein CASSLARTSDTDTQYF.

In its sample, this clonotype was seen a few times. This chain uses TRBV27 with TRBJ1-3; D gene uncertain. The CDR3 extends over 13 amino acids. CDR1 and CDR2 from the germline V gene are MNHEY and SMNVEV (reference sequence). V was trimmed by 1 base and J by 2 bases, leaving 3 bases between them. The CDR3 here is CASSLYPGNTIYF. As DNA, the CDR3 is TGTGCCAGCAGTTTATACCCTGGAAACACCATATATTTT.

This clonotype was picked up many times. The chain has TRBV11-1 and TRBJ2-1; the D is unclear. Per germline, CDR1 SGHAT and CDR2 FQDESV (reference sequence). CDR3 length equals 12 residues. V lost 1 base and J lost 6, with 4 bases in between. The CDR3, as DNA: TGTGCCAGCAGCTTAGGGGTCAATGAGCAGTTCTTC. It specifies CASSLGVNEQFF.

This clonotype has a handful of counts. The chain combines TRBV2 with TRBJ1-2; the match to TRBD1 covers 11 bases. The germline V gene encodes CDR1 SNHLY and CDR2 FYNNEI. V trimming: 6 bases; J trimming: 5 bases; junction bases outside the gene matches: 5. The CDR3 runs 14 residues. Written as DNA, the CDR3 is TGTGCCAGCAGCGGACAGGGGGCGTCTTATGGCTACACCTTC. It specifies CASSGQGASYGYTF.

The rearrangement uses TRBV7-6 and TRBJ2-5, with D perhaps TRBD2 (6 bases). The germline CDR1 and CDR2 sequences are SGHVS and FNYEAQ. The V end was cut by 1 base, the J end by 1 base, with 10 bases between. The CDR3 loop spans 15 amino acids. As DNA, the CDR3 is TGTGCCAGCAGCTTAGGGGCGGGGATCCAAGAGACCCAGTACTTC. This sequence encodes CASSLGAGIQETQYF. The full variable domain, in which reference TRBV7-6 and TRBJ2-5 provide the parts outside the CDR3, is GAGVSQSPRYKVTKRGQDVALRCDPISGHVSLYWYRQALGQGPEFLTYFNYEAQQDKSGLPNDRFSAERPEGSISTLTIQRTEQRDSAMYRCASSLGAGIQETQYFGPGTRLLVL.

Ten or more counts support this clonotype. The chain carries TRBV28 and TRBJ2-1; 10 bases line up with TRBD2. This CDR3 has 15 amino acids. Per germline, CDR1 MDHEN and CDR2 SYDVKM. With 10 bases clipped from V and 4 bases from J, the junction kept 10 bases outside the gene matches. DNA of the CDR3: TGTGCCACCCATGAGCTAGCGGGGGAATACAATGAGCAGTTCTTC. Amino acids: CATHELAGEYNEQFF. Complete variable domain (other parts from reference TRBV28 and TRBJ2-1): DVKVTQSSRYLVKRTGEKVFLECVQDMDHENMFWYRQDPGLGLRLIYFSYDVKMKEKGDIPEGYSVSREKKERFSLILESASTNQTSMYLCATHELAGEYNEQFFGPGTRLTVL.

Only a few counts were recorded for this clonotype. The genes are TRBV11-2 and TRBJ2-5; D may be TRBD1 (5 bases). Germline loops: CDR1 SGHAT, CDR2 FQNNGV. V dropped 1 base and J dropped 2 bases, with 11 bases sitting between them. The length of the CDR3 is 15 residues. The CDR3 here is CASSLGRAGQETQYF. The CDR3 DNA sequence: TGTGCCAGCAGCTTAGGCAGGGCCGGACAAGAGACCCAGTACTTC.

This clonotype was counted at least ten times. The rearrangement links TRBV11-2 to TRBJ1-2, with D tentatively TRBD1 (6 bases). The CDR3 contains 12 residues. Trimming stripped 5 bases from V and 7 bases from J, with 11 bases between. Germline CDR1 and CDR2: SGHAT and FQNNGV. CDR3 region: CASSQQGFGYTF. The CDR3 DNA reads TGTGCCAGCAGCCAACAGGGATTTGGCTACACCTTC.

This clonotype showed up many times. This chain connects TRBV5-6 to TRBJ2-1; D is ambiguous. Germline-derived CDR1 and CDR2 are SGHDT and YYEEEE. V lost 6 bases and J lost 4, with 11 bases in between. This CDR3 is 13 amino acids long. CDR3 amino acids: CASTLASYNEQFF. CDR3 in DNA: TGTGCCAGCACCCTGGCGTCGTACAATGAGCAGTTCTTC.

This clonotype appeared many times. This chain links TRBV7-2 with TRBJ2-1, with 8 bases fitting TRBD1. Per the germline V gene, CDR1 is SGHTA and CDR2 is FQGNSA. This CDR3 comprises 16 residues. J lost 5 bases, V lost 4 bases, and 10 bases had no gene match. The DNA for the CDR3 is TGTGCCAGCAGCTCCGGACAGGGAAGAAAGCACAATGAGCAGTTCTTC. It codes for CASSSGQGRKHNEQFF.

Note on this clonotype: At one boundary the junction diverges from the germline segment, which might be a read error. This chain links TRBV10-2 with TRBJ2-7; D may be TRBD2 (6 bases). Germline V gives CDR1 WSHSY, CDR2 SAAADI. CDR3 length: 14 residues. The CDR3: CASSAVSGPYEHYF. The CDR3 DNA follows: TGCGCCAGCAGCGCCGTTAGCGGACCCTACGAGCACTACTTC.

The chain carries TRBV6-1 and TRBJ1-2; D may be TRBD1 (6 bases). The germline gives CDR1 MNHNS, CDR2 SASEGT. V was pared by 6 bases and J by 2 bases, with 16 bases between. The CDR3 consists of 15 residues. In DNA, the CDR3 is TGTGCCAGCAGCCTCACCCGGACAGCAAACTATGGCTACACCTTC. Translated, it gives CASSLTRTANYGYTF.

The chain employs TRBV30 and TRBJ2-3; 10 bases are a match to TRBD2. The CDR3 runs 15 residues. CDR1 GTSNPN and CDR2 SVGIG come from the germline V gene (reference sequence). With 8 bases clipped from V and 2 bases from J, the junction kept 10 bases outside the gene matches. CDR3 sequence reads: CAIARAGGSTDTQYF. CDR3 in DNA: TGTGCCATCGCCCGAGCGGGAGGGTCCACAGATACGCAGTATTTT. Full variable domain (missing parts from reference TRBV30 and TRBJ2-3): SQTIHQWPATLVQPVGSPLSLECTVEGTSNPNLYWYRQAAGRGLQLLFYSVGIGQISSEVPQNLSASRPQDRQFILSSKKLLLSDSGFYLCAIARAGGSTDTQYFGPGTRLTVL.

This clonotype has at least ten counts. The chain links TRBV20-1 to TRBJ2-1, with 14 nucleotides matching TRBD2. The J segment lost 6 bases and the V segment lost 8 bases, leaving 3 bases of the junction unmatched. Germline CDR1 is DFQATT and CDR2 is SNEGSKA (reference sequence). The CDR3 loop spans 13 amino acids. The CDR3 coding sequence is TGCAGTCACGGACTAGCGGGAGGCAATGAGCAGTTCTTC. It specifies CSHGLAGGNEQFF.

This clonotype was detected ten times or more. The chain has TRBV7-2 and TRBJ2-7; 8 bases match TRBD1. The CDR3 spans 14 residues. Trimming at V came to 2 bases and at J to 2 bases, leaving 2 bases not matched to a gene. Germline V gene data show CDR1 as SGHTA and CDR2 as FQGNSA. CDR3 region: CASSLSRGPYEQYF. For the CDR3, the DNA is TGTGCCAGCAGCTTATCCAGGGGGCCCTACGAGCAGTACTTC.

This clonotype has a count of ten or more. The rearrangement links TRBV20-1 to TRBJ2-1; TRBD2 agrees at 8 bases. Germline lookup yields CDR1 DFQATT and CDR2 SNEGSKA (reference sequence). This CDR3 is 14 amino acids long. V lost 5 bases to trimming and J lost 4 bases; unmatched junction nucleotides: 7. The CDR3 region has the DNA TGCAGTGCTTGCCCCCGGGAGGGTTACAATGAGCAGTTCTTC. Translated: CSACPREGYNEQFF.

This clonotype was counted at least ten times. This chain joins TRBV6-1 and TRBJ2-1; 8 bases line up with TRBD2. This CDR3 is built from 15 residues. In germline, CDR1 is MNHNS, CDR2 SASEGT. The V segment lost 5 bases and the J segment 8 bases; nucleotides outside the gene matches: 11. CDR3 sequence reads: CASSPSGSSSYEQFF. CDR3 in DNA: TGTGCCAGCAGTCCAAGCGGGAGTTCTAGTTATGAGCAGTTCTTC.

This clonotype was picked up many times. The gene calls are TRBV12-3 or TRBV12-4 and TRBJ1-1; no reliable D call. Trimming took off 1 base at V and 1 base at J, with 10 bases between the two ends. The CDR3 has 15 residues. The CDR3 nucleotides read TGTGCCAGCAGTTTAGATTTTCGAGAGAACACTGAAGCTTTCTTT. Translated, it gives CASSLDFRENTEAFF.

The chain joins TRBV20-1 to TRBJ1-1, with D maybe TRBD1 (6 bases). The CDR3 has 16 residues. Germline V gene data show CDR1 as DFQATT and CDR2 as SNEGSKA (reference sequence). Trimming left V 0 bases short and J 3 bases short, with 17 bases between. CDR3: CSARDNGAGVHTEAFF. CDR3 DNA sequence: TGCAGTGCTAGAGATAATGGCGCAGGGGTTCACACTGAAGCTTTCTTT.

This rearrangement joins TRBV18 to TRBJ2-3; TRBD1 agrees at 9 bases. Germline CDR1 KGHSH, CDR2 LQKENI. The CDR3 totals 15 residues. Trimming took 5 bases from V and 4 from J; bases not matched to a gene: 7. In nucleotides, the CDR3 is TGTGCCAGCTCATCATCGGGACAGGGCGCAGATACGCAGTATTTT. Translating it yields CASSSSGQGADTQYF.